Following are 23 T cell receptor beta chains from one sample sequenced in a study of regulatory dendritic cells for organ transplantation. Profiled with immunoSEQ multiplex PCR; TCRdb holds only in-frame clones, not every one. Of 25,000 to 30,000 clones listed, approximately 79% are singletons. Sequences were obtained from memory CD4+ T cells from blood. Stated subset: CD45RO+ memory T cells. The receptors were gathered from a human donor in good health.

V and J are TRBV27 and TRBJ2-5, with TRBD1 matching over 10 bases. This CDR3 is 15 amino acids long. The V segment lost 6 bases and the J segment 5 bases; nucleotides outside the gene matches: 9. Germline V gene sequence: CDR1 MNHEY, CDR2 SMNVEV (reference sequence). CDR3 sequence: CASSGETGGVETQYF. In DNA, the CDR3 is TGTGCCAGCAGCGGCGAGACAGGGGGCGTGGAGACCCAGTACTTC.

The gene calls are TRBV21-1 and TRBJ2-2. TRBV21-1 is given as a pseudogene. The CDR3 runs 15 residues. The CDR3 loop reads CASSKIGTTTGELFF. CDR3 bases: TGTGCCAGCAGCAAGATCGGCACAACCACCGGGGAGCTGTTTTTT.

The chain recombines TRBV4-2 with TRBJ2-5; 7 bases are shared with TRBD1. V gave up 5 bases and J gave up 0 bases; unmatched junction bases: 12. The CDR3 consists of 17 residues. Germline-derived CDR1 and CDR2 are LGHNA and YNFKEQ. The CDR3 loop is CASSELGTDLYQETQYF. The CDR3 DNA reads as TGTGCCAGCAGCGAGTTGGGGACAGATCTGTACCAAGAGACCCAGTACTTC.

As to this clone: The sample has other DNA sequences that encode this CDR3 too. DNA of the CDR3: TGTGCCAGCAGACCTCAGGGCTCTGGGGCCAACGTCCTGACTTTC. This translates into CASRPQGSGANVLTF. This chain joins TRBV6-1 and TRBJ2-6; the D gene is possibly TRBD1 (5 bases). The V end lost 6 bases, the J end lost 0 bases, and 9 bases lay between the germline ends. The germline V gene has CDR1 MNHNS and CDR2 SASEGT. The CDR3 loop spans 15 amino acids.

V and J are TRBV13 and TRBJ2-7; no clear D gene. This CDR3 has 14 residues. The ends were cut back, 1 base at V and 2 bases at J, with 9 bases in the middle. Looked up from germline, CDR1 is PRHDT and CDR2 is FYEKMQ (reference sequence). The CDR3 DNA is TGTGCCAGCAGCTTAGCCAGCCTTCCCTACGAGCAGTACTTC. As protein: CASSLASLPYEQYF.

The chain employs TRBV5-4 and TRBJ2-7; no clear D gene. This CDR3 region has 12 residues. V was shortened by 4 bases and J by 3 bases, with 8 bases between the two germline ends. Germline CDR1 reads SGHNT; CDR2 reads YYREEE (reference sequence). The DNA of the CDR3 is TGTGCCAGCAGCCACGAAAACTACGAGCAGTACTTC. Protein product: CASSHENYEQYF.

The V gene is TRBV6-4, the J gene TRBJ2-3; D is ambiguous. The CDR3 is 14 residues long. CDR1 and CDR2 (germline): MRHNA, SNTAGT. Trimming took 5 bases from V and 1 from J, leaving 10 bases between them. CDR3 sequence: CASSRASGTDTQYF. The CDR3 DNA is TGTGCCAGCAGTAGGGCGTCGGGCACAGATACGCAGTATTTT.

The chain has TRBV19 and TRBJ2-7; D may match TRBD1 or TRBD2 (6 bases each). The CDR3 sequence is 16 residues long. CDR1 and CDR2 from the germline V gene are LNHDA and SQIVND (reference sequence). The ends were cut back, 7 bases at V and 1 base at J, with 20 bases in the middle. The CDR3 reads CASNTGIGGRSYEQYF. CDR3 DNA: TGTGCCAGTAATACAGGGATCGGGGGCCGATCCTACGAGCAGTACTTC. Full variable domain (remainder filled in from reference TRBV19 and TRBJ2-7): DGGITQSPKYLFRKEGQNVTLSCEQNLNHDAMYWYRQDPGQGLRLIYYSQIVNDFQKGDIAEGYSVSREKKESFPLTVTSAQKNPTAFYLCASNTGIGGRSYEQYFGPGTRLTVT.

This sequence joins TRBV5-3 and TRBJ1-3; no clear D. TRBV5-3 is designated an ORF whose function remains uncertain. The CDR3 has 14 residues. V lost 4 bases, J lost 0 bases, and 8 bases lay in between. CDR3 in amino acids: CARSPESSGNTIYF. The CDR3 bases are TGTGCCAGAAGCCCAGAGAGCTCTGGAAACACCATATATTTT.

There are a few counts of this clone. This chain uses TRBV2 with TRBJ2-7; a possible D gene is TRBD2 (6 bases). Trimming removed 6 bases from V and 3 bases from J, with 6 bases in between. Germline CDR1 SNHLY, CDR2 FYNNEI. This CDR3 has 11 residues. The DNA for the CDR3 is TGTGCCAGCAGGGACTACTACGAGCAGTACTTC. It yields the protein CASRDYYEQYF.

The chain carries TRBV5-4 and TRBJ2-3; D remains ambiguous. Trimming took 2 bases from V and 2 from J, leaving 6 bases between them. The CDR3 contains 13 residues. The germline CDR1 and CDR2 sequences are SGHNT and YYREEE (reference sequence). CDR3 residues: CASSLTPTDTQYF. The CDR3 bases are TGTGCCAGCAGCTTAACTCCCACAGATACGCAGTATTTT.

The CDR3 coding sequence is TGTGCCAGCAGCTTAAGAACTGGGGTAGGTGAAAAACTGTTTTTT. Its protein is CASSLRTGVGEKLFF. The V call is TRBV9, the J call TRBJ1-4; D is ambiguous. Per germline, CDR1 SGDLS and CDR2 YYNGEE. V was shortened by 4 bases and J by 7 bases, with 17 bases between the two germline ends. This CDR3 contains 15 residues.

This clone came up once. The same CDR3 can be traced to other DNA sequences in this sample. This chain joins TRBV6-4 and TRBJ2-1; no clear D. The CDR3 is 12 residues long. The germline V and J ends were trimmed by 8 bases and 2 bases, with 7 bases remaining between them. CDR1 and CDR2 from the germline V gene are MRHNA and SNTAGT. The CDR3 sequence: CASLETYNEQFF. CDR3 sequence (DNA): TGTGCCAGCCTTGAGACCTACAATGAGCAGTTCTTC.

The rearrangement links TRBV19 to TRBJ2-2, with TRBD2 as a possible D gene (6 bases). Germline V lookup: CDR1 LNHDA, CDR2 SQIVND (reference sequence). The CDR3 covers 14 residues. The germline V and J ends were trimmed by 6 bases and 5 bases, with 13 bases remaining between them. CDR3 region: CASRSEGWTGELFF. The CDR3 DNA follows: TGTGCCAGTAGGTCGGAGGGTTGGACCGGGGAGCTGTTTTTT.

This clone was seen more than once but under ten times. The CDR3 sequence: CASSGLAGGPHNEQFF. For the CDR3, the DNA is TGTGCCAGCAGCGGCTTAGCGGGAGGGCCCCACAATGAGCAGTTCTTC. The genes are TRBV7-9 and TRBJ2-1; the match to TRBD2 covers 11 bases. Germline values: CDR1 SEHNR, CDR2 FQNEAQ (reference sequence). After removal of 5 bases from V and 5 bases from J, the junction contained 8 bases not matched to a gene. The CDR3 totals 16 residues.

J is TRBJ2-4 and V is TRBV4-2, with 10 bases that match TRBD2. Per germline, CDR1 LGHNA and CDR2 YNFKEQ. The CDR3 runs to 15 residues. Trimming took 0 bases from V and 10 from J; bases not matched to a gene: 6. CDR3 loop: CASSQEGVSGGIQYF. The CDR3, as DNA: TGTGCCAGCAGCCAAGAGGGAGTTAGCGGGGGGATTCAGTACTTC.

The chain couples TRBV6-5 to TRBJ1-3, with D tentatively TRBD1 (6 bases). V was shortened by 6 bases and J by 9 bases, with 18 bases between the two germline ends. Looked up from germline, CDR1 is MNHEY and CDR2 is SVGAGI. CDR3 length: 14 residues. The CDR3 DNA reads TGTGCCAGCAGGTTAAGAGAGGCCAGGGGCACCATATATTTT. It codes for CASRLREARGTIYF.

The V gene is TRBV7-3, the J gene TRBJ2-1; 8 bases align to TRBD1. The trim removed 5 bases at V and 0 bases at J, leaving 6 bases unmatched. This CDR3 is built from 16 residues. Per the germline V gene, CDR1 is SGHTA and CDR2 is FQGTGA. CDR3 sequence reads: CASSRTGGSSYNEQFF. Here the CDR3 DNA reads TGTGCCAGCAGCCGTACAGGGGGGAGCTCCTACAATGAGCAGTTCTTC.

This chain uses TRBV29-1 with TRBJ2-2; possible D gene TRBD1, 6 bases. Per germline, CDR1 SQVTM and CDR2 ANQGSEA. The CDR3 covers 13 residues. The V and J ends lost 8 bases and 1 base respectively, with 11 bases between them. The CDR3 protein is CSFEQGNTGELFF. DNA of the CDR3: TGCAGCTTCGAACAGGGGAACACCGGGGAGCTGTTTTTT.

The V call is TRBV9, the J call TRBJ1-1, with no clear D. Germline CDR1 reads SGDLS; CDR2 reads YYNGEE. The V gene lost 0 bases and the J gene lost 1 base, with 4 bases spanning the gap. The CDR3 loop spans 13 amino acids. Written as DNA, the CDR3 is TGTGCCAGCAGCGTAGACTGGAACACTGAAGCTTTCTTT. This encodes CASSVDWNTEAFF.

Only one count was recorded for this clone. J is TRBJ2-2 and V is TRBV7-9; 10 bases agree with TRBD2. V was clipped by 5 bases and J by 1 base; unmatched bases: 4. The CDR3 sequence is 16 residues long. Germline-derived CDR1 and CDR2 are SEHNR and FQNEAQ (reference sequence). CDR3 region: CASSQGLAENTGELFF. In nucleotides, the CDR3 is TGTGCCAGCAGCCAAGGACTAGCGGAGAACACCGGGGAGCTGTTTTTT.

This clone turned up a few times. The CDR3 spells CASSLTYRDRGNNYGYTF. The CDR3 DNA reads as TGTGCCAGCAGCTTAACCTACAGGGACAGGGGAAACAACTATGGCTACACCTTC. The chain recombines TRBV7-8 with TRBJ1-2; 10 positions agree with TRBD1. J was trimmed by 2 bases and V by 2 bases; bases with no gene match: 11. The CDR3 spans 18 residues. CDR1 and CDR2 from the germline V gene are SGHVS and FQNEAQ.

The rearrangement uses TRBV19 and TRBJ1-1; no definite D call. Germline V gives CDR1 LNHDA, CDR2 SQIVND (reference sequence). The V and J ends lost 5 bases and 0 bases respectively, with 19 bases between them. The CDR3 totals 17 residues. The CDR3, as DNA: TGTGCCAGTAGTGCGGGGTTAGGACGGACCATGAACACTGAAGCTTTCTTT. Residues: CASSAGLGRTMNTEAFF.